This TCR beta chain was sequenced for a study of HIV-infected patients and healthy controls. Study-level findings and limits: Significant mean usage differences between HIV-infected patients and controls involved eight alpha and eight beta V genes.

Alpha and beta constant-region primers primed reverse transcription of about 0.5 ug RNA. Separate chain-specific third strand synthesis with multiplexing indices produced the alpha and beta libraries. TCRdb passed the 5' RACE reads through MiXCR, listing each CDR3 protein once. The sample includes 15,000 to 20,000 distinct CDR3 sequences, approximately 9.6% of them seen just once. This clonotype was picked up many times. The antigen is undetermined. With 3 bases removed from V and 7 bases from J, the gap between germline ends came to 11 bases. Per germline, CDR1 SGHAT and CDR2 FQNNGV. The CDR3 has 13 residues. Whole blood was used without fractionation, so all unsorted peripheral T cells were included.

This receptor was identified in an adult in good health. V is TRBV11-2 and J is TRBJ2-3; D unclear. The material sequenced was blood. The CDR3 DNA reads as TGTGCCAGCAGCTTGTACTTCGACCATACGCAGTATTTT. Protein product: CASSLYFDHTQYF.